This TCR beta chain derives from a study of T cell repertoires in cytomegalovirus infection (dated by TCRdb to 2018 to 2020). At the level of the whole study: Alongside well-studied HLA-B-restricted epitopes, the peptide stimulations were aimed at recently identified HLA-C-restricted CMV epitopes, whose presentation resists viral immunomodulation. Because public TCR beta signatures pointed to carriage of CMV infection together with the matching HLA type, the HLA type of each donor mattered for the analysis.

The sequencing machine was an Illumina HiSeq 1500. TCRdb reran the public reads through fastp at Q25 and MiXCR, keeping productive beta chains. Rows are combined by CDR3 protein, so each entry shows the most common genes and DNA. This sample lists approximately 770,000 distinct CDR3 sequences; about 28% were detected once. 10% to 15% of the sample goes to the ten largest clones. On this clonotype itself: The target of this receptor is not known. There are no base qualities to consult, and no much larger clone falls within one base.

General study outcomes and caveats: The ex vivo response was dominated by HLA-C-restricted CMV-specific TCR beta clonotypes, which also provided the single most frequent clonotype in two of eight donors. Cumulative frequency of public TCR beta family members discriminated carriers of CMV infection plus the relevant HLA type in this cohort and an independent 352-donor cohort.

The germline V gene provides CDR1 MGHDK and CDR2 SYGVNS. The germline ends are 12 bases apart after V is trimmed by 10 bases and J by 5 bases. Spanning cysteine to phenylalanine, the CDR3 consists of 13 amino acids. The sequence is cut down to CDR3 DNA, 39 bases in frame from base 1. The treatment or condition tag for this specimen amounts to: in vitro stimulation with specific CMV peptide epitopes to enrich CMV-specific T cells. The sequence was collected from a human donor in good health (CMV status not recorded). Some clones in this sample may be carry-over from other donors' samples. This chain joins TRBV25-1 to TRBJ1-6; matching of 6 bases hints at TRBD1 as the D gene. The specimen was cultured CD8+ T cells from PBMCs, collected from culture after CMV antigen stimulation. The DNA reads as follows: TGTGCCACCCGCGACAGGAATAATTCACCCCTCCACTTT. The translation is CATRDRNNSPLHF.